This T cell receptor (beta chain) is drawn from a study of T cell responses to AZD1222 COVID-19 vaccine. Study-level results: Clonal diversity was possibly underestimated, and the donors were mostly white British, with more females.

CDR1 and CDR2 (germline): SNHLY, FYNNEI. The CDR3 has 10 residues. V gave up 6 bases and J gave up 7 bases; unmatched junction bases: 0. Profiling relied on immunoSEQ multiplex PCR, and the TCRdb table lists in-frame clones only, not all of them. The sample carries about 180,000 clones, over 85% recorded once. About this clone: Its antigen is unknown.

The sample consisted of peripheral blood, taken on day 0 of AZD1222 vaccination. This rearrangement joins TRBV2 to TRBJ2-7, with 7 bases matching TRBD2. This TCR was sampled from an adult in good health. CDR3 loop: CASRGGEQYF. CDR3 DNA sequence: TGTGCCAGCAGGGGGGGGGAGCAGTACTTC.